What follows is one T cell receptor beta chain and its context. The antigen is not known. The data were obtained in a study of early T cells in non-severe SARS-CoV-2 infection. Study-wide background: Chains stayed unpaired after sequencing of bulk RNA from unsorted whole blood. Study results and caveats: Private and CD4 specificities were missed by VDJdb matching, skewed to anti-spike CD8.

One entry per CDR3 protein results from TCRdb running MiXCR on the 5' RACE reads. The sample holds more than 60,000 distinct CDR3 sequences; 12% are singletons and the top ten take approximately 1.1%. The germline V gene encodes CDR1 SGDLS and CDR2 YYNGEE. This CDR3 comprises 17 residues. Trimming removed 0 bases from V and 7 bases from J; junction bases left unmatched: 10. This specimen consisted of whole blood, obtained at baseline. This sequence originates from an adult who was a healthcare worker with PCR-confirmed SARS-CoV-2 infection or an uninfected control (not recorded which). The donor label of this sample is uncertain. V gene TRBV9 combines with J gene TRBJ2-3; 11 positions agree with TRBD2. The CDR3 coding sequence is TGTGCCAGCAGCGTAGTAGGTAGCGGGGGGGCCATACATACGCAGTATTTT. Amino acids: CASSVVGSGGAIHTQYF.